Detailed here is one TCR beta chain. What it recognizes is unknown. This entry belongs to a study of cytomegalovirus exposure and HLA in healthy donors. Findings and limits, study-wide: The study put some 150 TCR beta chains on its list as cytomegalovirus-associated.

Vbeta (60) and Jbeta (13) primers were used in the PCR. Measured with immunoSEQ multiplex PCR; TCRdb has only the in-frame clones, and not every one. The sample has around 120,000 clones, about 75% seen once; the top ten hold approximately 31%. The clonotype comes from a man in his sixties in good health and CMV-seropositive. The sample was PBMCs.

The CDR3 region is CSVDRTGGGYTF. The CDR3 DNA reads TGCAGCGTTGACCGTACAGGGGGAGGCTACACCTTC. The chain carries TRBV29-1 and TRBJ1-2; 8 nucleotides match TRBD1. Germline V gene data show CDR1 as SQVTM and CDR2 as ANQGSEA. This CDR3 is 12 amino acids long. V shed 3 bases and J 8 bases; nucleotides not matched to a gene: 5.